Below, 3 T cell receptor beta chains from the same sample are listed, as sequenced in a study of vaccination effects on CD4 cells after COVID-19. These receptors' antigens are unknown. Antigen-specific CD4+ T cells were expanded (with viral peptide pools) by the ViraFEST assay ahead of sequencing. Upon completion of 10 to 11 days in culture, CD4+ T cells were isolated. No vaccinee had earlier SARS-CoV-2 infection, and nucleocapsid antibodies were negative. Repertoires were generated with immunoSEQ multiplex PCR, while TCRdb's copy carries only in-frame clones and drops some. In the table there are approximately 74,000 clones, approximately 75% of which are singletons. Sample: CD4+ T cells from PBMCs cultured with HCoV-NL63 spike peptides, taken before COVID-19 vaccination. The receptor source for this set is a human donor who received a COVID-19 vaccine.

This clone has only a few counts. This sequence joins TRBV30 and TRBJ1-3; 7 bases match TRBD1. Trimming removed 4 bases from V and 3 bases from J; junction bases left unmatched: 12. The V gene's germline CDR1 is GTSNPN and CDR2 SVGIG (reference sequence). This CDR3 has 16 amino acids. The CDR3 loop is CAWTTQTGSFGNTIYF. The CDR3 DNA follows: TGTGCCTGGACCACCCAGACAGGGTCATTTGGAAACACCATATATTTT.

This clone was recorded only once. This chain uses TRBV19 with TRBJ2-3; 9 nucleotides align to TRBD2. CDR3 length: 19 residues. Trimming removed 0 bases from V and 3 bases from J; junction bases left unmatched: 13. Germline V gene sequence: CDR1 LNHDA, CDR2 SQIVND (reference sequence). DNA of the CDR3: TGTGCCAGTAGTATAGAGCGGGGGGGAAGACAGGGCCAGACAGATACGCAGTATTTT. This sequence encodes CASSIERGGRQGQTDTQYF.

This chain joins TRBV19 and TRBJ2-2; D possibly corresponds to TRBD2 (5 bases). The CDR3 extends over 16 amino acids. From germline, CDR1 is LNHDA and CDR2 SQIVND (reference sequence). V was trimmed by 7 bases and J by 5 bases, leaving 20 bases between them. This chain's CDR3 is CASISSKSSGTGELFF. The DNA of the CDR3 is TGTGCCAGTATTTCTAGCAAGAGTAGTGGGACCGGGGAGCTGTTTTTT.